A selection of T cell receptor beta chains follows, all from one sample in a study of shared clonotypes between healthy human individuals. The method was immunoSEQ multiplex PCR; TCRdb's version includes in-frame clones alone and lacks a portion of them. Of some 2,000,000 clones listed, roughly 94% are singletons. Material for sequencing was naive CD8+ T cells sorted from blood. Receptors originate from a man aged 18-30 years in good health. CDR3s leave out the opening cysteine and the closing phenylalanine or tryptophan. A D gene is named only where the DNA matches it firmly.

V gene	CDR3 length	J gene	D gene	CDR3 protein
TRBV29-1	11	TRBJ1-1	NA	SVEEGMNTEAF
TRBV9	15	TRBJ1-1	NA	ASSEGVRWGEATEAF
TRBV6-1	13	TRBJ2-7	NA	ASSEIHSKAYEQY
TRBV7-9	14	TRBJ2-1	TRBD2	ASRPQRESSYNEQF
TRBV4-3	15	TRBJ2-3	NA	ASSQLLTAGPTDTQY
TRBV23-1	14	TRBJ2-7	NA	ASSPGGPGPFYEQY
TRBV7-6	12	TRBJ2-3	NA	ASSLLMGGDTQY
TRBV7-9	14	TRBJ2-7	NA	ASSLGPTGSRYEQY
TRBV5-6	14	TRBJ1-1	TRBD1	ASSLGGQGSNTEAF
TRBV6-6	10	TRBJ2-7	NA	ASSEGGSEQY
TRBV27	10	TRBJ2-7	TRBD2	ASSRGGDEQY
TRBV29-1	11	TRBJ2-7	TRBD2	SVLAGGLVEQY
TRBV7-9	10	TRBJ1-1	NA	ASSLIITEAF
TRBV28	13	TRBJ1-2	NA	ASSLLTQGFDGYT
TRBV7-7	17	TRBJ1-5	NA	ASSRSPGRSGVSNQPQH
TRBV4-1	13	TRBJ1-6	NA	ASSQHISYNSPLH
TRBV2	11	TRBJ2-7	NA	ASRRTGYYEQY
TRBV27	14	TRBJ2-1	TRBD1	ASSSGPGQGYNEQF
TRBV19	13	TRBJ2-7	NA	ASSLKTIDYYEQY
TRBV13	10	TRBJ2-1	NA	ASSSRKNEQF
TRBV7-2	13	TRBJ1-5	NA	ASSPFVDSNQPQH
TRBV11-2	11	TRBJ2-7	TRBD2	ASSLSGANEQY
TRBV5-6	12	TRBJ2-7	TRBD2	ASSLAGGSYEQY
TRBV28	14	TRBJ2-7	TRBD1	ASSYPRGTGEYEQY
TRBV4-3	12	TRBJ2-7	NA	ASSQVVGSYEQY
TRBV7-9	17	TRBJ2-1	TRBD2	ASSGGSGAGVSKYNEQF
TRBV6-5	12	TRBJ2-7	TRBD2	ASSLLAGRVEQY
TRBV5-1	14	TRBJ1-3	TRBD1	ASSSNRGMSGNTIY
TRBV2	13	TRBJ2-7	NA	ASSEDRGGSYEQY
TRBV7-9	13	TRBJ2-3	NA	ASSSGYSSTDTQY
TRBV6-5	13	TRBJ2-1	TRBD2	ASSPGTSWYNEQF
TRBV5-1	11	TRBJ2-1	NA	ASSLRTVNEQF
TRBV9	12	TRBJ2-7	NA	ASSPDGGLYEQY
TRBV18	12	TRBJ2-5	NA	ASSPPQDGETQY
TRBV6-1	13	TRBJ2-3	NA	ASTPRQTSTDTQY
TRBV4-3	15	TRBJ1-2	TRBD1	ASSQDLPWQGAHGYT
TRBV5-8	12	TRBJ2-2	NA	ASSLQGNTGELF
TRBV2	12	TRBJ1-1	NA	ASSERRGYTEAF
TRBV2	14	TRBJ2-1	TRBD2	ASKAGGLSSYNEQF
TRBV11-2	9	TRBJ2-7	NA	ASSLTGGQY
TRBV5-1	11	TRBJ1-1	NA	ASRVQGTLEAF
TRBV30	10	TRBJ2-3	NA	ATTGFTDTQY
TRBV2	14	TRBJ2-7	NA	ASSEAPNRSSYEQY
TRBV19	11	TRBJ1-3	NA	ASWDVFGNTIY
TRBV30	14	TRBJ2-1	TRBD2	AWSGSGGFLEDEQF
TRBV13	9	TRBJ2-7	NA	ASSQLSEQY
TRBV7-9	13	TRBJ1-5	NA	ASSSPTSQDQPQH
TRBV9	15	TRBJ1-2	TRBD1	ASSGSGTGGVRGGYT
TRBV5-4	11	TRBJ1-1	TRBD1	ANRQGAEGEAF
TRBV4-1	10	TRBJ1-3	NA	ASSQDTDTIY